A selection of T cell receptor beta chains follows, all from one sample in a study of spatial heterogeneity in lung cancer. TCRdb passed the 5' RACE reads through MiXCR, listing each CDR3 protein once. The table shows 4,100 or so distinct CDR3 sequences, with around 7% occurring only once. The specimen was lung tumor tissue, collected at surgery. These receptors originate from a male donor with early-stage non-small cell lung cancer. The CDR3 runs from the conserved cysteine through the conserved F or W. A D gene is named only where the DNA matches it firmly. Some rows mark clone size as missing; the rest say once, few, many or name a class of expanded clone.

clone_size: few; v_call: TRBV7-9; d_call: NA; j_call: TRBJ2-4; cdr3_nt: TGTGCCAGCAGCCCAGACATCCTAGGGTACATTCAGTACTTC; cdr3_aa: CASSPDILGYIQYF
clone_size: medium-sized; v_call: TRBV18; d_call: NA; j_call: TRBJ2-2; cdr3_nt: TGTGCCAGCTCCCCCGACAGAAAGATTACTACCGGGGAGCTGTTTTTT; cdr3_aa: CASSPDRKITTGELFF
clone_size: many; v_call: TRBV6-6; d_call: TRBD1; j_call: TRBJ2-7; cdr3_nt: TGTGCCAGCAGTTACACAGGGGGCCACGAGCAGTACTTC; cdr3_aa: CASSYTGGHEQYF
clone_size: many; v_call: TRBV7-2; d_call: NA; j_call: TRBJ2-3; cdr3_nt: TGTGCCAGCAGCTTATCCCCCAGTGGCCCGGGGGATACGCAGTATTTT; cdr3_aa: CASSLSPSGPGDTQYF
clone_size: medium-sized; v_call: TRBV11-2; d_call: NA; j_call: TRBJ2-7; cdr3_nt: TGTGCCAGCAGCTTCCGACAGGATTACGAGCAGTACTTC; cdr3_aa: CASSFRQDYEQYF
clone_size: many; v_call: TRBV20-1; d_call: TRBD2; j_call: TRBJ2-5; cdr3_nt: TGCAGTGCTAGAGGACTAGCGGGGGGGCCGTACCAAGAGACCCAGTACTTC; cdr3_aa: CSARGLAGGPYQETQYF
clone_size: many; v_call: TRBV11-2; d_call: NA; j_call: TRBJ2-3; cdr3_nt: TGTGCCAGCAGCCCACGATGGACAGAAACAGATACGCAGTATTTT; cdr3_aa: CASSPRWTETDTQYF
clone_size: few; v_call: TRBV5-1; d_call: TRBD1; j_call: TRBJ2-3; cdr3_nt: TGCGCCAGCAGCTTGGGGACAGGGGGTTCAACAGATACGCAGTATTTT; cdr3_aa: CASSLGTGGSTDTQYF
clone_size: medium-sized; v_call: TRBV23-1; d_call: NA; j_call: TRBJ2-1; cdr3_nt: TGCGCCAGCAGTCAGAGGAGGAGGGTTTCATACAATGAGCAGTTCTTC; cdr3_aa: CASSQRRRVSYNEQFF
clone_size: medium-sized; v_call: TRBV27; d_call: TRBD1; j_call: TRBJ2-7; cdr3_nt: TGTGCCAGCAGTCTTGGATGGACAGGGCCCTACGAGCAGTACTTC; cdr3_aa: CASSLGWTGPYEQYF
clone_size: few; v_call: TRBV10-3; d_call: NA; j_call: TRBJ2-1; cdr3_nt: TGTGCCATCAAGCCGGCGGGCAACAATGAGCAGTTCTTC; cdr3_aa: CAIKPAGNNEQFF
clone_size: many; v_call: TRBV7-2; d_call: TRBD2; j_call: TRBJ2-1; cdr3_nt: TGTGCCAGCAGCCGCGCTAGCGGGGAGGTTTCCTACAATGAGCAGTTCTTC; cdr3_aa: CASSRASGEVSYNEQFF
clone_size: medium-sized; v_call: TRBV7-3; d_call: TRBD2; j_call: TRBJ2-5; cdr3_nt: TGTGCCAGCAGCCCGGGGGGTGGCCAAGAGACCCAGTACTTC; cdr3_aa: CASSPGGGQETQYF
clone_size: medium-sized; v_call: TRBV15; d_call: NA; j_call: TRBJ2-5; cdr3_nt: TGTGCCACCAGCAGAGAGGGGTGGCGAGAGACCCAGTACTTC; cdr3_aa: CATSREGWRETQYF
clone_size: NA; v_call: TRBV5-1; d_call: NA; j_call: TRBJ1-1; cdr3_nt: TGCGCCAGCAGCCTGGACGGGTACACTGAAGCTTTCTTT; cdr3_aa: CASSLDGYTEAFF
clone_size: many; v_call: TRBV13; d_call: NA; j_call: TRBJ1-3; cdr3_nt: TGTGCCAGCACCGGGGGGGTTGCGGGCTCTGGAAACACCATATATTTT; cdr3_aa: CASTGGVAGSGNTIYF
clone_size: medium-sized; v_call: TRBV6-6; d_call: NA; j_call: TRBJ1-4; cdr3_nt: TGTGCCAGCAGGGAGACCAGTGCAACTAATGAAAAACTGTTTTTT; cdr3_aa: CASRETSATNEKLFF
clone_size: NA; v_call: TRBV9; d_call: NA; j_call: TRBJ2-2; cdr3_nt: TGTGCCAGCAGCGTGGCGGGGACGAACACCGGGGAGCTGTTTTTT; cdr3_aa: CASSVAGTNTGELFF
clone_size: many; v_call: TRBV12-3/TRBV12-4; d_call: NA; j_call: TRBJ2-1; cdr3_nt: TGTGCCAGCACCCAGGACCGGGTTTCGCAGTTCTTC; cdr3_aa: CASTQDRVSQFF
clone_size: medium-sized; v_call: TRBV7-8; d_call: TRBD1; j_call: TRBJ2-7; cdr3_nt: TGTGCCAGCAGCCTAGGACAGGGGGGGAACGAGCAGTACTTC; cdr3_aa: CASSLGQGGNEQYF
clone_size: medium-sized; v_call: TRBV10-3; d_call: TRBD2; j_call: TRBJ2-1; cdr3_nt: TGTGCCATCAGTGACTGGGAGGGTGAGCAGTTCTTC; cdr3_aa: CAISDWEGEQFF
clone_size: many; v_call: TRBV6-5; d_call: TRBD2; j_call: TRBJ2-5; cdr3_nt: TGTGCCAGCAGTTACCTAGCGGGGGGGCCCCAAGAGACCCAGTACTTC; cdr3_aa: CASSYLAGGPQETQYF
clone_size: few; v_call: TRBV20-1; d_call: NA; j_call: TRBJ2-7; cdr3_nt: TGCAGTGCTAGTTACACTCAAGGCAGGGATGACTACGAGCAGTACTTC; cdr3_aa: CSASYTQGRDDYEQYF
clone_size: many; v_call: TRBV6-5; d_call: NA; j_call: TRBJ1-2; cdr3_nt: TGTGCCAGCAGGAATCGAGGGGGCTACACCTTC; cdr3_aa: CASRNRGGYTF
clone_size: many; v_call: TRBV7-2; d_call: TRBD1; j_call: TRBJ2-2; cdr3_nt: TGTGCCAGCAGCTTCTCCCGGACAGGGATCTACTCCGGGGAGCTGTTTTTT; cdr3_aa: CASSFSRTGIYSGELFF
clone_size: NA; v_call: TRBV7-6; d_call: NA; j_call: TRBJ2-5; cdr3_nt: TGTGCCAGCAGCTTAGGGGAAGAGACCCAGTACTTC; cdr3_aa: CASSLGEETQYF
clone_size: medium-sized; v_call: TRBV24-1; d_call: TRBD1; j_call: TRBJ2-1; cdr3_nt: TGTGCCACCAGTGACACTGGGACAGGGGGCAATGAGCAGTTCTTC; cdr3_aa: CATSDTGTGGNEQFF
clone_size: many; v_call: TRBV7-6; d_call: NA; j_call: TRBJ2-3; cdr3_nt: TGTGCCAGCAGCTTTCTGGAGACAGATACGCAGTATTTT; cdr3_aa: CASSFLETDTQYF
clone_size: many; v_call: TRBV7-6; d_call: TRBD1; j_call: TRBJ1-2; cdr3_nt: TGTGCCAGCAGCTTCTATCCGACAGGGGAGGAAGGCTACACCTTC; cdr3_aa: CASSFYPTGEEGYTF
clone_size: medium-sized; v_call: TRBV12-5; d_call: TRBD1; j_call: TRBJ1-1; cdr3_nt: TGTGCTAGTGGTGGGACAGGGTATTTGGGAACTGAAGCTTTCTTT; cdr3_aa: CASGGTGYLGTEAFF
clone_size: large; v_call: TRBV28; d_call: NA; j_call: TRBJ1-1; cdr3_nt: TGTGCCAGCAGTTTACAAAGGGTTGGGACTGAAGCTTTCTTT; cdr3_aa: CASSLQRVGTEAFF
clone_size: many; v_call: TRBV12-3/TRBV12-4; d_call: TRBD1; j_call: TRBJ2-5; cdr3_nt: TGTGCCAGCAGTTCCTCAGACCGGGACAGGGGAGGAGAGACCCAGTACTTC; cdr3_aa: CASSSSDRDRGGETQYF
clone_size: many; v_call: TRBV6-1; d_call: TRBD1; j_call: TRBJ2-3; cdr3_nt: TGTGCCAGCGAGGAAGGGGGCGCCGCAGATACGCAGTATTTT; cdr3_aa: CASEEGGAADTQYF
clone_size: NA; v_call: TRBV5-1; d_call: TRBD2; j_call: TRBJ2-7; cdr3_nt: TGCGCCAGCAGCTTGGAGGCAGGGACTACCTACGAGCAGTACTTC; cdr3_aa: CASSLEAGTTYEQYF
clone_size: medium-sized; v_call: TRBV28; d_call: NA; j_call: TRBJ1-5; cdr3_nt: TGTGCCAGCAGTCCCGATAGCAATCAGCCCCAGCATTTT; cdr3_aa: CASSPDSNQPQHF
clone_size: medium-sized; v_call: TRBV7-2; d_call: NA; j_call: TRBJ1-5; cdr3_nt: TGTGCCAGCAGCGGAAGGAGGGACCAGCCCCAGCATTTT; cdr3_aa: CASSGRRDQPQHF